A selection of T cell receptor beta chains follows, all from one sample in a study of T-cell reconstitution after alpha-beta-depleted transplantation in children. TCRdb reprocessed the PCR reads with MiXCR, giving one entry per CDR3 protein. The sample comprises almost 500,000 distinct CDR3 sequences, 12% of which are singletons, and approximately 5.4% rests with the top ten. The sample here was PBMCs from the stem cell graft donor, taken from the stem cell graft. These receptors all come from a human donor who donated a stem cell graft to a child with combined immunodeficiency. CDR3s include the opening cysteine and the closing phenylalanine or tryptophan.

v_gene: TRBV7-2; len: 16; j_gene: TRBJ2-1; CDR3aa: CASSSDRLAGTNEQFF
v_gene: TRBV7-9; len: 16; j_gene: TRBJ1-1; CDR3aa: CASSLIDTGQGTEAFF
v_gene: TRBV5-8; len: 14; j_gene: TRBJ2-3; CDR3aa: CASRPTRLTDTQYF
v_gene: TRBV5-1; len: 15; j_gene: TRBJ2-3; CDR3aa: CASSFSGGPTDTQYF
v_gene: TRBV15; len: 17; j_gene: TRBJ2-7; CDR3aa: CATSRGEEQVGPYEQYF
v_gene: TRBV12-3/TRBV12-4; len: 16; j_gene: TRBJ2-5; CDR3aa: CASSFGGLAGGEAQYF
v_gene: TRBV4-2; len: 14; j_gene: TRBJ1-1; CDR3aa: CASSQVGARTEAFF
v_gene: TRBV7-2; len: 16; j_gene: TRBJ2-7; CDR3aa: CASSLAGRGPLYEQYF
v_gene: TRBV11-3; len: 15; j_gene: TRBJ2-2; CDR3aa: CASSPHDSYTGELFF
v_gene: TRBV7-8; len: 15; j_gene: TRBJ2-1; CDR3aa: CASSLRGLEGNEQFF
v_gene: TRBV7-6; len: 16; j_gene: TRBJ2-2; CDR3aa: CASSPGTGGNTGELFF
v_gene: TRBV5-6; len: 15; j_gene: TRBJ2-7; CDR3aa: CASSYTGTKPYEQYF
v_gene: TRBV30; len: 15; j_gene: TRBJ2-7; CDR3aa: CAWSGGGESSYEQYF
v_gene: TRBV4-3; len: 17; j_gene: TRBJ2-3; CDR3aa: CASSQDPGPDYRHTQYF
v_gene: TRBV2; len: 12; j_gene: TRBJ2-1; CDR3aa: CASREGGHEQFF
v_gene: TRBV4-2; len: 13; j_gene: TRBJ2-3; CDR3aa: CASSQEGLDTQYF
v_gene: TRBV6-4; len: 15; j_gene: TRBJ2-7; CDR3aa: CASSDAAGSFGEQYF
v_gene: TRBV5-1; len: 14; j_gene: TRBJ2-7; CDR3aa: CASRLDSYTYEQYF
v_gene: TRBV12-3/TRBV12-4; len: 16; j_gene: TRBJ1-1; CDR3aa: CASSLGHRGMNTEAFF
v_gene: TRBV27; len: 15; j_gene: TRBJ2-5; CDR3aa: CASSHLAGERGTQYF
v_gene: TRBV3-1; len: 14; j_gene: TRBJ2-3; CDR3aa: CASSQRGPADTQYF
v_gene: TRBV5-1; len: 13; j_gene: TRBJ2-1; CDR3aa: CASSLNPDNEQFF
v_gene: TRBV19; len: 15; j_gene: TRBJ1-2; CDR3aa: CASSIVVGGVSGYTF
v_gene: TRBV24-1; len: 16; j_gene: TRBJ2-2; CDR3aa: CATSPGQGFYTGELFF
v_gene: TRBV7-9; len: 16; j_gene: TRBJ2-5; CDR3aa: CASSSGLAEGPETQYF
v_gene: TRBV27; len: 12; j_gene: TRBJ2-1; CDR3aa: CASSPRWGEQFF
v_gene: TRBV10-3; len: 13; j_gene: TRBJ2-5; CDR3aa: CAISDYRAEELYF
v_gene: TRBV12-3/TRBV12-4; len: 12; j_gene: TRBJ2-7; CDR3aa: CASSLLDHEQYF
v_gene: TRBV2; len: 17; j_gene: TRBJ2-5; CDR3aa: CASSEVALGQSKETQYF
v_gene: TRBV29-1; len: 13; j_gene: TRBJ1-4; CDR3aa: CSVGTGGREKLFF
v_gene: TRBV7-3; len: 14; j_gene: TRBJ2-3; CDR3aa: CASSLTRAPDTQYF
v_gene: TRBV27; len: 17; j_gene: TRBJ2-7; CDR3aa: CASSSAWRPLQIYEQYF
v_gene: TRBV7-2; len: 15; j_gene: TRBJ2-1; CDR3aa: CASLNLAGGYNEQFF
v_gene: TRBV7-7; len: 14; j_gene: TRBJ2-5; CDR3aa: CASSPGLVGETQYF
v_gene: TRBV6-5; len: 11; j_gene: TRBJ2-1; CDR3aa: CASSRQNEQFF
v_gene: TRBV6-2/TRBV6-3; len: 13; j_gene: TRBJ2-3; CDR3aa: CASRSGAWDTQYF
v_gene: TRBV2; len: 14; j_gene: TRBJ2-1; CDR3aa: CASSSERSYNEQFF
v_gene: TRBV28; len: 12; j_gene: TRBJ2-7; CDR3aa: CATNQGTNEQYF
v_gene: TRBV5-1; len: 11; j_gene: TRBJ2-7; CDR3aa: CASKGSHEQYF
v_gene: TRBV4-3; len: 17; j_gene: TRBJ2-1; CDR3aa: CASSQGSGVPFHNEQFF
v_gene: TRBV5-1; len: 15; j_gene: TRBJ2-5; CDR3aa: CASSLDSPLQETQYF
v_gene: TRBV12-3/TRBV12-4; len: 15; j_gene: TRBJ2-7; CDR3aa: CASSFRGRTRLEQYF
v_gene: TRBV14; len: 15; j_gene: TRBJ2-2; CDR3aa: CASSQVGRGTGELFF
v_gene: TRBV20-1; len: 12; j_gene: TRBJ2-7; CDR3aa: CSARLDSYEQYF
v_gene: TRBV7-6; len: 19; j_gene: TRBJ2-3; CDR3aa: CASSLAASGVIPSTDTEYF
v_gene: TRBV12-3/TRBV12-4; len: 15; j_gene: TRBJ2-7; CDR3aa: CASSSLASGSYEQYF
v_gene: TRBV12-3/TRBV12-4; len: 13; j_gene: TRBJ2-1; CDR3aa: CASSWDRYNEQFF
v_gene: TRBV6-5; len: 17; j_gene: TRBJ2-1; CDR3aa: CASSYTPGSGSGNEQFF
v_gene: TRBV6-1; len: 13; j_gene: TRBJ2-7; CDR3aa: CASSRRQRYEQYF
v_gene: TRBV28; len: 14; j_gene: TRBJ1-1; CDR3aa: CASSLEVGFTEAFF
v_gene: TRBV7-9; len: 17; j_gene: TRBJ1-4; CDR3aa: CASSLREFGGNNEKLFF
v_gene: TRBV12-3/TRBV12-4; len: 19; j_gene: TRBJ1-2; CDR3aa: CASSLGDRGLLFDLRGYTF
v_gene: TRBV7-2; len: 15; j_gene: TRBJ2-7; CDR3aa: CASSEGGQGAYEQYF